The clone carrying this T cell receptor beta chain was counted a single time. The target antigen is unknown. These data are taken from a study of OX40 agonist ivuxolimab in advanced cancers. Across the whole study: Patients undergoing dose escalation presented with hepatocellular carcinoma, melanoma, renal cell or head and neck cancer. Whole-study findings and limits: At 0.1 to 3.0 mg/kg and by week 6, CD4+ and CD8+ T cells in the blood had expanded clonally. Expanded clones were, on average, more numerous in CD8+ T cells than in CD4+.

There are 20 residues in the CDR3. Germline CDR1 reads SGHRS; CDR2 reads YFSETQ. Germline trimming cut 0 bases from V and 2 bases from J; bases unmatched to any gene: 13. Produced via immunoSEQ multiplex PCR; TCRdb's table is partial and in-frame only. The data show about 91,000 clones, 80% to 90% seen once. This clonotype originated in an adult with an advanced solid tumor such as melanoma, head and neck, liver or kidney cancer. V and J are TRBV5-1 and TRBJ2-3; 12 bases line up with TRBD2. Sequenced material: CD4+ or CD8+ T cells sorted from blood, taken in a trial of the OX40 agonist ivuxolimab. CDR3 loop: CASSLELGLAGGQFTDTQYF. CDR3 sequence (DNA): TGCGCCAGCAGCTTGGAATTAGGTCTAGCGGGGGGGCAGTTCACAGATACGCAGTATTTT.